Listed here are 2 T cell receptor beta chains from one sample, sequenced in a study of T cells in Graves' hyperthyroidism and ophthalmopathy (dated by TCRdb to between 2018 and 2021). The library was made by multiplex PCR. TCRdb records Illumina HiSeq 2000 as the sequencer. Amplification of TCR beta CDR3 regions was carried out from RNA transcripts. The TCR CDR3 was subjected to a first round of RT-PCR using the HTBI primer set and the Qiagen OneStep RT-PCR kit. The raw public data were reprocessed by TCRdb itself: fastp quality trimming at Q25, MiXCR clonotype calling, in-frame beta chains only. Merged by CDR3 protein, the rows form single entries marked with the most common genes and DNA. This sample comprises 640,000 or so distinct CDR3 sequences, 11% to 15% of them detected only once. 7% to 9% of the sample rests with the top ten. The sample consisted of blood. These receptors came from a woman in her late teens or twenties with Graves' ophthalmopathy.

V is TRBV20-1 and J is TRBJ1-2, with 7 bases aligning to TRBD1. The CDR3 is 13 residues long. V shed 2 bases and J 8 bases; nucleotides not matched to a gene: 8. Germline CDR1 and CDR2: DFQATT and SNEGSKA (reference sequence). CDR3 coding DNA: TGCAGTGCTAGAAGACCGACAGGGCACGGCTACACCTTC. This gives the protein CSARRPTGHGYTF.

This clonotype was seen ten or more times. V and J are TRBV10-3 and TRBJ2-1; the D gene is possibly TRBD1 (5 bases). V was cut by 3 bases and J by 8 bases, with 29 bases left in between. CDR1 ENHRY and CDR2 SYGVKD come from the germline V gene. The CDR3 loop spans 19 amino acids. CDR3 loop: CAISDWGSSWGRSGDEQFF. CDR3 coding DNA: TGTGCCATCAGTGATTGGGGTTCTTCTTGGGGCCGAAGTGGGGATGAGCAGTTCTTC.